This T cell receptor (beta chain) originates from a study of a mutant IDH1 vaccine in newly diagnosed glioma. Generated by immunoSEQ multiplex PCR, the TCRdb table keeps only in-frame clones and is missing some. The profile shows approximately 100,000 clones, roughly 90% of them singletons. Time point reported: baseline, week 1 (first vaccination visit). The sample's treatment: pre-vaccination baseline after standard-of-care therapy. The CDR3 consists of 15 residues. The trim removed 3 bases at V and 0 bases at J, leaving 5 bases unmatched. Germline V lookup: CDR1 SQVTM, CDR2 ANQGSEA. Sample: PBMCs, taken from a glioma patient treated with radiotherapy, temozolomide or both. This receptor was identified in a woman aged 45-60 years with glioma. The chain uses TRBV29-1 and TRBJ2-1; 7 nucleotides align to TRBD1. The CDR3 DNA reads TGCAGCGTTGAGCCGACAGGGCCCTCCTACAATGAGCAGTTCTTC. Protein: CSVEPTGPSYNEQFF.